This TCR beta chain was profiled in a study of cytomegalovirus exposure and HLA in healthy donors. PCR primers comprised 60 Vbeta and 13 Jbeta primers. The table came from immunoSEQ multiplex PCR; TCRdb's copy has only in-frame clones and leaves some out. There are over 200,000 clones in the sample; around 73% occur only once, and less than 4.5% lies in the top ten. This CDR3 has 13 residues. CDR1 and CDR2 from the germline V gene are LNHDA and SQIVND (reference sequence). Trimming cost V 3 bases and J 12 bases, with 15 bases left between them. This clone was seen a few times. Its antigen is unknown. Regarding the study as a whole: In a later analysis, TCR beta V- and J-gene trimming showed a link to a missense DCLRE1C variant.

The receptor comes from a male donor in good health and CMV-seronegative. Sequencing was performed on PBMCs. The V call is TRBV19, the J call TRBJ2-1; D may be TRBD2 (5 bases). CDR3 bases: TGTGCCAGTAGTATGGCAGGACTGACTTTGCAGTTCTTC. It codes for CASSMAGLTLQFF.